The 10 T cell receptor beta chains in this list originate from one sample, sequenced in a study of blood T cell repertoires in COVID-19. Sequencing used immunoSEQ multiplex PCR; TCRdb keeps in-frame clones, though not all of them. The repertoire includes fewer than 250,000 clones, less than 90% of them detected once, and roughly 0.69% sits in the top ten. The specimen sequenced was peripheral blood. The receptors come from a man aged 35 to 55 with acute or convalescent COVID-19.

The rearrangement joins TRBV28 to TRBJ2-3, with D perhaps matching TRBD2 (6 bases). Looked up from germline, CDR1 is MDHEN and CDR2 is SYDVKM. Trimming cost V 2 bases and J 7 bases, with 13 bases left between them. CDR3 size: 14 residues. The CDR3 DNA reads TGTGCCAGCAGTTTAGCGGGGCTCGGATATACGCAGTATTTT. This codes for CASSLAGLGYTQYF.

The chain employs TRBV27 and TRBJ2-1; D remains ambiguous. From germline, CDR1 is MNHEY and CDR2 SMNVEV (reference sequence). Deletions cut 5 bases from V and 6 bases from J, with 5 bases between. There are 11 residues in the CDR3. CDR3 sequence reads: CASSLSNEQFF. CDR3 sequence (DNA): TGTGCCAGCAGTCTTAGCAATGAGCAGTTCTTC.

This sequence joins TRBV4-1 and TRBJ1-6; D is uncertain. CDR1 and CDR2 (germline): MGHRA, YSYEKL. This CDR3 has 16 residues. Between the trimmed V and J ends, which lost 0 bases and 7 bases, there was a span of 13 bases. This CDR3 reads CASSQDTGVRNSPLHF. The DNA for the CDR3 is TGCGCCAGCAGCCAAGATACCGGTGTACGGAATTCACCCCTCCACTTT.

The J gene is TRBJ2-7, the V gene TRBV27; the match to TRBD1 covers 9 bases. CDR3 size: 16 residues. The junction had 12 bases not matched to a gene; V was cut back by 6 bases and J by 3 bases. Germline-derived CDR1 and CDR2 are MNHEY and SMNVEV (reference sequence). The CDR3 DNA is TGTGCCAGCAGCCCAAACCCGCCGGACAGGGGCTACGAGCAGTACTTC. Amino acid sequence: CASSPNPPDRGYEQYF.

The chain combines TRBV27 with TRBJ1-3; D gene uncertain. The CDR3 is 16 amino acids. Germline V gene lookup returns CDR1 MNHEY and CDR2 SMNVEV (reference sequence). V was pared by 0 bases and J by 0 bases, with 9 bases between. CDR3 nucleotides: TGTGCCAGCAGTTTATCCTGGAGTTTCTCTGGAAACACCATATATTTT. Protein sequence: CASSLSWSFSGNTIYF.

This chain connects TRBV5-1 to TRBJ2-3; TRBD2 matches at 11 bases. The V gene end was trimmed by 4 bases and the J gene end by 2 bases; junction bases not matched to a gene: 12. This CDR3 has 18 residues. CDR1 and CDR2 (germline): SGHRS, YFSETQ. The CDR3 DNA is TGCGCCAGCAGCCAGTATATGACACTAGCGGGGGACACAGATACGCAGTATTTT. It specifies CASSQYMTLAGDTDTQYF.

The chain has TRBV4-1 and TRBJ2-2; 11 nucleotides align to TRBD1. V dropped 3 bases and J dropped 4; count of bases not matched to a gene: 13. The CDR3 consists of 19 residues. Per germline, CDR1 MGHRA and CDR2 YSYEKL. This CDR3 is CASSHLLPRGTGGTGELFF. CDR3 coding DNA: TGCGCCAGCAGCCACCTACTACCGAGGGGGACAGGGGGCACCGGGGAGCTGTTTTTT.

The chain links TRBV4-1 to TRBJ1-3; 10 nucleotides line up with TRBD1. The CDR3 has 18 amino acids. In germline, CDR1 is MGHRA, CDR2 YSYEKL. After removal of 4 bases from V and 0 bases from J, the junction contained 9 bases not matched to a gene. This CDR3 reads CASSPSGTGELSGNTIYF. The CDR3 coding sequence is TGCGCCAGCAGCCCCTCCGGGACAGGGGAACTCTCTGGAAACACCATATATTTT.

The CDR3 protein is CASSQGDTDTQYF. CDR3 nucleotide sequence: TGTGCCAGCAGCCAGGGGGACACAGATACGCAGTATTTT. The gene calls are TRBV7-2 and TRBJ2-3, with 7 bases aligning to TRBD1. Trimming at V came to 5 bases and at J to 2 bases, leaving 1 base not matched to a gene. The CDR3 runs to 13 residues. Germline CDR1 is SGHTA and CDR2 is FQGNSA.

The chain has TRBV25-1 and TRBJ1-2; D ambiguous. V was cut by 5 bases and J by 4 bases, with 17 bases left in between. The CDR3 totals 15 residues. Germline V lookup: CDR1 MGHDK, CDR2 SYGVNS. The CDR3 loop reads CASSQFQSRGYGYTF. DNA of the CDR3: TGTGCCAGCAGTCAATTTCAGTCACGAGGCTATGGCTACACCTTC.